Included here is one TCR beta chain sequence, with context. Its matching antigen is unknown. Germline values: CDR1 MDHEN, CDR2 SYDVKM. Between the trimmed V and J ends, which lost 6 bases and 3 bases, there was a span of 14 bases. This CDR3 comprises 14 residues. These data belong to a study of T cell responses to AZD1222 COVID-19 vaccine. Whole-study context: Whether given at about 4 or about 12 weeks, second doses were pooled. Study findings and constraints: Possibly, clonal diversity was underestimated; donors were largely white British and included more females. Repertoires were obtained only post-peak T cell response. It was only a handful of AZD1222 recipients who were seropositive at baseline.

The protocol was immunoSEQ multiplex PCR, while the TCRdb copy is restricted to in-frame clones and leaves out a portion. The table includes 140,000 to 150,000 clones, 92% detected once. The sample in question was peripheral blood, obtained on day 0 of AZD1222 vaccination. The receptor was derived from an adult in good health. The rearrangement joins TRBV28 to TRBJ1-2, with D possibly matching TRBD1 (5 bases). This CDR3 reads CASREFGGDYGYTF. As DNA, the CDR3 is TGTGCCAGCAGGGAATTTGGGGGGGACTATGGCTACACCTTC.